This T cell receptor beta chain is drawn from a study of T cell repertoires in cytomegalovirus infection. A word on this clonotype: Its antigen is still unknown.

Germline-derived CDR1 and CDR2 are SGHTA and FQGTGA. The CDR3 length is 15 residues. J was trimmed by 4 bases and V by 2 bases; bases with no gene match: 3. A single record per CDR3 protein comes from TCRdb applying MiXCR to the reads. In the table there are about 890,000 distinct CDR3 sequences, roughly 31% of which are singletons. The specimen was cultured CD8+ T cells from PBMCs, collected from culture after CMV antigen stimulation. V usage is TRBV7-3 and J usage is TRBJ2-2; TRBD1 matches at 8 bases. The clonotype originates from a human donor in good health (CMV status not recorded). Some clones in this sample may be carry-over from other donors' samples. The DNA for the CDR3 is TGTGCCAGCAGCTTATTCAGGGGGCCCACCGGGGAGCTGTTTTTT. Translating it yields CASSLFRGPTGELFF.